The present entry profiles one T cell receptor (beta chain) with its context. Libraries were prepared by immunoSEQ multiplex PCR; TCRdb keeps only in-frame clonotypes and omits some of them. Of 60,000 to 85,000 clones in the sample, approximately 97% were seen once. These data originate in a study of technical replicates of blood from a few donors. Germline loops: CDR1 SGHDN, CDR2 FVKESK. This CDR3 region has 13 residues. J gave up 9 bases and V 0 bases, and 5 bases lay outside the gene matches. This rearrangement joins TRBV14 to TRBJ2-7; the match to TRBD1 covers 7 bases. The sample comprised T cells isolated from PBMCs. This TCR was recovered from a human donor in good health. The CDR3 protein is CASSQDPRQGQYF. Written as DNA, the CDR3 is TGTGCCAGCAGCCAAGACCCAAGACAGGGGCAGTACTTC.